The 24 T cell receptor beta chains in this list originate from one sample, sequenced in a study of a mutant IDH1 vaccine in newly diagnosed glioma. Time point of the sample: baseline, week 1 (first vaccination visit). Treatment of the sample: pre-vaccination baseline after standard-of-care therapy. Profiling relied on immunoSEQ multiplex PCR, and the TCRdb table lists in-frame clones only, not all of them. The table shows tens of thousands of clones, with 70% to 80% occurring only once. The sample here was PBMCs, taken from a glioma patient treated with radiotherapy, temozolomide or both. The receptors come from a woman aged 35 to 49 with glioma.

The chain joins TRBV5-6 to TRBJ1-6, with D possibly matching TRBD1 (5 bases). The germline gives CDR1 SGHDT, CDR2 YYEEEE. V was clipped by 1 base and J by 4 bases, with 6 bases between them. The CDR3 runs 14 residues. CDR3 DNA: TGTGCCAGCAGCTTGAAGGGGTATAATTCACCCCTCCACTTT. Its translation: CASSLKGYNSPLHF.

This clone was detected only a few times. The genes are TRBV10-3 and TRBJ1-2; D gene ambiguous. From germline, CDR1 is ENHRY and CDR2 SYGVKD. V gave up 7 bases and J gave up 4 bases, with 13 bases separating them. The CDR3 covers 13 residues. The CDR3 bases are TGTGCCATCACTGCCGGACGGGGCTATGGCTACACCTTC. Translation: CAITAGRGYGYTF.

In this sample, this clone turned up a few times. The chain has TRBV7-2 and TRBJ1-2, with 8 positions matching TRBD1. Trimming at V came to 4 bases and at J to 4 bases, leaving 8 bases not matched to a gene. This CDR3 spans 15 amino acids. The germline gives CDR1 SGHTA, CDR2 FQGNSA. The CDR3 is CASSSGQGAIYGYTF. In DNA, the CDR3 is TGTGCCAGCAGCTCCGGACAGGGCGCTATCTATGGCTACACCTTC.

In DNA, the CDR3 is TGTGCCAGCAGTTTCAGTCCTAATTCACCCCTCCACTTT. This translates into CASSFSPNSPLHF. The chain is built from TRBV27 and TRBJ1-6; no firm D call. Germline V gene sequence: CDR1 MNHEY, CDR2 SMNVEV (reference sequence). The CDR3 totals 13 residues. V shed 3 bases and J shed 6 bases, with 6 bases lying between them.

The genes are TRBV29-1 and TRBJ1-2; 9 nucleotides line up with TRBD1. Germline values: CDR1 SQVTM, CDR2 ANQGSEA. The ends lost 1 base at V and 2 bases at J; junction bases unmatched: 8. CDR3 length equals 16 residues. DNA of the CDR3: TGCAGCGTTGAAGGGGGACCGGGACAGGGAAACTATGGCTACACCTTC. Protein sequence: CSVEGGPGQGNYGYTF.

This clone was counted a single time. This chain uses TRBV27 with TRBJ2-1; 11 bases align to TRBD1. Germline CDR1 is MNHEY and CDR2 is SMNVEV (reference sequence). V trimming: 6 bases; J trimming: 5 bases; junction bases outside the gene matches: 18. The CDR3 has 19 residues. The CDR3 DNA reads TGTGCCAGCAGCCCCAGGACAGGGGGCTTTTACCCGACTAACAATGAGCAGTTCTTC. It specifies CASSPRTGGFYPTNNEQFF.

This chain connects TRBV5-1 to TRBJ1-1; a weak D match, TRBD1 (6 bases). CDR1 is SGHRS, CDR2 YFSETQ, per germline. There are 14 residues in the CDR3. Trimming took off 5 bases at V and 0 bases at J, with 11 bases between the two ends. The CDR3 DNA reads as TGCGCCAGCAGTCAGGGGTCCATGAACACTGAAGCTTTCTTT. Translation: CASSQGSMNTEAFF. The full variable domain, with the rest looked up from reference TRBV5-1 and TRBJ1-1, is KAGVTQTPRYLIKTRGQQVTLSCSPISGHRSVSWYQQTPGQGLQFLFEYFSETQRNKGNFPGRFSGRQFSNSRSEMNVSTLELGDSALYLCASSQGSMNTEAFFGQGTRLTVV.

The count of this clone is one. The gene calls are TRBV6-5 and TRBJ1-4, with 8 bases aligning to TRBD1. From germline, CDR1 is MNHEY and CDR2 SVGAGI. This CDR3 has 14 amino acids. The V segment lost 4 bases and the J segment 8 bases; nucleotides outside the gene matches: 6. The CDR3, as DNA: TGTGCCAGCAGTTCACGGACAGGGCAGGAAAAACTGTTTTTT. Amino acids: CASSSRTGQEKLFF.

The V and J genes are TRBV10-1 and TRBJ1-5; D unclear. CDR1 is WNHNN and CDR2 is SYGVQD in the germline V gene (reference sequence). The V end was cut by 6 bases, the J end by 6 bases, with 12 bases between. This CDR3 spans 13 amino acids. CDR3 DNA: TGCGCCAGCAGCGCCCTCGCCGGTCAGCCCCAGCATTTT. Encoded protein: CASSALAGQPQHF.

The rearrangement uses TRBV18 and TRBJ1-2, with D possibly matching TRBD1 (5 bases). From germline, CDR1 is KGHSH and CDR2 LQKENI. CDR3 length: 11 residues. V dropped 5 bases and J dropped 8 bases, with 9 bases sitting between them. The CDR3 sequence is CASSGGGGYTF. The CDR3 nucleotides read TGTGCCAGCTCAGGGGGAGGCGGCTACACCTTC.

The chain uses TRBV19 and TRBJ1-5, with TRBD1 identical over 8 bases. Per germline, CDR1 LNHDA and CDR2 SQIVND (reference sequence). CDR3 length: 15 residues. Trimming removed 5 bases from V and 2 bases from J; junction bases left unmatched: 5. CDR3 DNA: TGTGCCAGTAGTTCCCAGACAGGGGGCAATCAGCCCCAGCATTTT. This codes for CASSSQTGGNQPQHF. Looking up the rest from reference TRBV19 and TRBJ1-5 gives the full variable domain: DGGITQSPKYLFRKEGQNVTLSCEQNLNHDAMYWYRQDPGQGLRLIYYSQIVNDFQKGDIAEGYSVSREKKESFPLTVTSAQKNPTAFYLCASSSQTGGNQPQHFGDGTRLSIL.

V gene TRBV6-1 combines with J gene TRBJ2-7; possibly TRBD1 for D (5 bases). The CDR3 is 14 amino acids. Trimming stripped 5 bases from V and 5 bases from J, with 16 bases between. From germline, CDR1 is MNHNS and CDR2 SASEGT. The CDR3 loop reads CASSQRFQTDEQYF. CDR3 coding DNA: TGTGCCAGCAGTCAGCGATTTCAGACAGACGAGCAGTACTTC.

The CDR3 DNA follows: TGTGCCAGCAGCCCCGGGACAGCCAGACAGTACTTC. Its protein product is CASSPGTARQYF. V usage is TRBV28 and J usage is TRBJ2-4; 7 positions match TRBD1. The junction had 9 bases not matched to a gene; V was cut back by 6 bases and J by 13 bases. This CDR3 is 12 amino acids long. CDR1 and CDR2 from the germline V gene are MDHEN and SYDVKM.

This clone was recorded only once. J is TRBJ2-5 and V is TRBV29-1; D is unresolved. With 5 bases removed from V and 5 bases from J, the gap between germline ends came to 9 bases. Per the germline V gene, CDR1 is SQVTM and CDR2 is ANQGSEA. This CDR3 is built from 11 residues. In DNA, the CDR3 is TGCAGCGTTCTCAGGACGGAGACCCAGTACTTC. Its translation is CSVLRTETQYF.

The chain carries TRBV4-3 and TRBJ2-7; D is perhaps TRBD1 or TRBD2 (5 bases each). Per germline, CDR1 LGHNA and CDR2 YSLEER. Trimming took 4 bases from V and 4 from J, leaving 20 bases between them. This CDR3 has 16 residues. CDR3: CASSLGTGTQFYEQYF. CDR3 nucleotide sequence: TGCGCCAGCAGCCTTGGGACCGGGACCCAGTTTTACGAGCAGTACTTC.

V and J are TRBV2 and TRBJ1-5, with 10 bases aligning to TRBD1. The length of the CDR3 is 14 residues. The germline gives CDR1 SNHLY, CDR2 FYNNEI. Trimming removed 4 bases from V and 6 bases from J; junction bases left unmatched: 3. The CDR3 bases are TGTGCCAGCAGTGGGACAGGGGGGGGTCAGCCCCAGCATTTT. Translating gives CASSGTGGGQPQHF.

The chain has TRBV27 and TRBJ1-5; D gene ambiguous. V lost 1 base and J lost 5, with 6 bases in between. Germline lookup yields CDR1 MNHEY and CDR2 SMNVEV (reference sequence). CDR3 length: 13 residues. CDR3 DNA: TGTGCCAGCAGTTTATGGGGAGATCAGCCCCAGCATTTT. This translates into CASSLWGDQPQHF.

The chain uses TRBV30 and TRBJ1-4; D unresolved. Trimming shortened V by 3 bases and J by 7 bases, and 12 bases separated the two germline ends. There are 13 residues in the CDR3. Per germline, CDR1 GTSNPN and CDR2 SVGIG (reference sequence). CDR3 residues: CAWSGPEGEKLFF. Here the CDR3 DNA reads TGTGCCTGGAGCGGACCCGAGGGTGAAAAACTGTTTTTT.

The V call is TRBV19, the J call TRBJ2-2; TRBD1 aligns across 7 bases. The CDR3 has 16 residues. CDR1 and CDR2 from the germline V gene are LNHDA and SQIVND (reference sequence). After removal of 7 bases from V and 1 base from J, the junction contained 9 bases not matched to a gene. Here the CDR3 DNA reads TGTGCCAGTAATCCCGAGGGACAGAGGAACACCGGGGAGCTGTTTTTT. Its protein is CASNPEGQRNTGELFF. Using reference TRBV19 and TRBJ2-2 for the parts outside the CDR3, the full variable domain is DGGITQSPKYLFRKEGQNVTLSCEQNLNHDAMYWYRQDPGQGLRLIYYSQIVNDFQKGDIAEGYSVSREKKESFPLTVTSAQKNPTAFYLCASNPEGQRNTGELFFGEGSRLTVL.

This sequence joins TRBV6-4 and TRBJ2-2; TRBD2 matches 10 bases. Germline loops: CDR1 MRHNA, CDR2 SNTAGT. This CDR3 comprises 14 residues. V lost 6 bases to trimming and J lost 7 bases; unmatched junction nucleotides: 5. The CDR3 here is CASSITSGDGELFF. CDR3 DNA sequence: TGTGCCAGCAGCATCACTAGCGGGGACGGGGAGCTGTTTTTT.

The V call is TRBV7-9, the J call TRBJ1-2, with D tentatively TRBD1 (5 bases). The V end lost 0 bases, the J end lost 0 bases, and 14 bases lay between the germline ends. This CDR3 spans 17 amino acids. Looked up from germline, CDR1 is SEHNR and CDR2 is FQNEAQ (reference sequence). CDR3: CASSLAPAGSTNYGYTF. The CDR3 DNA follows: TGTGCCAGCAGCTTAGCCCCGGCAGGGTCAACTAACTATGGCTACACCTTC.

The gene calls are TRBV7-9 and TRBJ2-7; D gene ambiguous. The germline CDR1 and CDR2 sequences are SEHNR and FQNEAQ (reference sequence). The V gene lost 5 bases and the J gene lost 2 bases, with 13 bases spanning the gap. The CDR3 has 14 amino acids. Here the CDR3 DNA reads TGTGCCAGCAGCCCTAAGGAGCTTCCCTACGAGCAGTACTTC. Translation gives CASSPKELPYEQYF.

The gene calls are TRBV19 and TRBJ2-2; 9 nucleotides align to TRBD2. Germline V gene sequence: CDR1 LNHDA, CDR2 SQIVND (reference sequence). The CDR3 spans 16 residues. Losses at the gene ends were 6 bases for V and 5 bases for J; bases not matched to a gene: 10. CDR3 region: CASRLAGVLRTGELFF. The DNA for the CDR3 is TGTGCCAGTAGGTTAGCGGGGGTTCTGCGGACCGGGGAGCTGTTTTTT.

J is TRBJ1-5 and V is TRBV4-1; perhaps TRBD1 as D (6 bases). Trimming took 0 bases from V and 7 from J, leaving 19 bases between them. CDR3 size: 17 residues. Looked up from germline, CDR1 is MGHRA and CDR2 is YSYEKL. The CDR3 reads CASSQDPRTDFEQPQHF. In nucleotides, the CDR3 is TGCGCCAGCAGCCAAGATCCCCGGACAGATTTTGAACAGCCCCAGCATTTT.